What follows are 26 T cell receptor beta chains derived from one specimen sequenced in a study of shared clonotypes between healthy human individuals. Sequencing used immunoSEQ multiplex PCR; TCRdb keeps in-frame clones, though not all of them. The table has millions of clones, less than 95% seen once. CD8 cells classed as naive were CD45RO-negative and positively selected for CCR7, excluding terminally differentiated effector memory CD45RA+ cells. Sequences were obtained from naive CD8+ T cells sorted from blood. Receptor source: a man between 18 and 29 years old in good health.

The CDR3 region has the DNA TGTGCCAGCAGCTTGCGGGGGGCCGGGGCAGATACGCAGTATTTT. This encodes CASSLRGAGADTQYF. This sequence joins TRBV5-6 and TRBJ2-3, with a weak D call TRBD2 (7 bases). Trimming shortened V by 1 base and J by 4 bases, and 13 bases separated the two germline ends. Germline V lookup: CDR1 SGHDT, CDR2 YYEEEE. The CDR3 consists of 15 residues.

This clone was detected a few times. This rearrangement joins TRBV19 to TRBJ1-2, with D perhaps TRBD1 (5 bases). The ends were cut back, 5 bases at V and 3 bases at J, with 13 bases in the middle. The CDR3 length is 14 residues. The germline CDR1 and CDR2 sequences are LNHDA and SQIVND (reference sequence). CDR3 region: CASSPQGSDYGYTF. The CDR3 region has the DNA TGTGCCAGTAGTCCTCAGGGTTCTGACTATGGCTACACCTTC.

The gene calls are TRBV2 and TRBJ1-2, with D possibly being TRBD1 (5 bases). The CDR3 consists of 16 residues. Between the trimmed V and J ends, which lost 4 bases and 4 bases, there was a span of 19 bases. Germline V gives CDR1 SNHLY, CDR2 FYNNEI. In nucleotides, the CDR3 is TGTGCCAGCAGTGGAGAGGACTTTACGAGGGGCTATGGCTACACCTTC. It encodes CASSGEDFTRGYGYTF.

The chain links TRBV7-2 to TRBJ1-1; D is undetermined. Germline CDR1 reads SGHTA; CDR2 reads FQGNSA. The CDR3 has 15 residues. V dropped 0 bases and J dropped 1 base, with 9 bases sitting between them. The CDR3, as DNA: TGTGCCAGCAGCTTAGCCCGACACGGGAACACTGAAGCTTTCTTT. Amino acid sequence: CASSLARHGNTEAFF.

This clone was counted a single time. This chain uses TRBV7-9 with TRBJ2-5; 14 positions agree with TRBD2. Germline CDR1 reads SEHNR; CDR2 reads FQNEAQ (reference sequence). V shed 5 bases, J shed 3 bases, and the junction held 8 bases outside the gene matches. The CDR3 has 17 amino acids. This CDR3 is CASSLGLAGVKEETQYF. The CDR3 nucleotides are TGTGCCAGCAGCCTGGGACTAGCGGGAGTAAAGGAAGAGACCCAGTACTTC.

In its sample, this clone was seen once. The chain is built from TRBV28 and TRBJ2-3, with TRBD2 identical over 10 bases. The CDR3 loop spans 15 amino acids. Germline V CDR1 and CDR2: MDHEN, SYDVKM. Trimming cost V 2 bases and J 5 bases; bases outside gene matches: 4. Written as DNA, the CDR3 is TGTGCCAGCAGTTTACAAGCGGGAGGGGTAGATACGCAGTATTTT. Protein sequence: CASSLQAGGVDTQYF.

With respect to this clone: The sample contains more than one DNA sequence encoding this CDR3. The chain employs TRBV27 and TRBJ2-7; 9 nucleotides align to TRBD1. This CDR3 has 14 residues. The V segment lost 6 bases and the J segment 2 bases; nucleotides outside the gene matches: 5. Germline values: CDR1 MNHEY, CDR2 SMNVEV (reference sequence). The CDR3 loop is CASSSRTGAYEQYF. The CDR3 nucleotides read TGTGCCAGCAGCTCCCGGACAGGGGCCTACGAGCAGTACTTC.

As DNA, the CDR3 is TGTGCCAGCAGCTTATGGGTCGGAGGGGACCAGGGAGCTTTCTTT. It translates to CASSLWVGGDQGAFF. The genes are TRBV11-2 and TRBJ1-1; tentative D call: TRBD1 (5 bases). The CDR3 is made up of 15 amino acids. Trimming left V 2 bases short and J 10 bases short, with 20 bases between. Germline CDR1 is SGHAT and CDR2 is FQNNGV.

The V call is TRBV4-1, the J call TRBJ1-3, with D possibly being TRBD1 (5 bases). Germline V lookup: CDR1 MGHRA, CDR2 YSYEKL. The CDR3 is 16 amino acids. Trimming took off 0 bases at V and 4 bases at J, with 13 bases between the two ends. Here the CDR3 reads CASSQDSGTTGNTIYF. CDR3 bases: TGCGCCAGCAGCCAAGATTCCGGGACCACAGGAAACACCATATATTTT.

On this clone: Distinct nucleotide sequences in the sample also encode this CDR3. J is TRBJ2-3 and V is TRBV6-5, with TRBD2 matching over 8 bases. The ends lost 6 bases at V and 4 bases at J; junction bases unmatched: 6. The CDR3 covers 14 residues. The germline V gene has CDR1 MNHEY and CDR2 SVGAGI. The CDR3 loop is CASRVAGGADTQYF. Written as DNA, the CDR3 is TGTGCCAGCAGGGTTGCGGGAGGCGCAGATACGCAGTATTTT.

This chain links TRBV7-8 with TRBJ2-7; the D gene is possibly TRBD2 (5 bases). The CDR3 covers 13 residues. The ends were cut back, 5 bases at V and 2 bases at J, with 10 bases in the middle. Germline V CDR1 and CDR2: SGHVS, FQNEAQ. CDR3 DNA sequence: TGTGCCAGCAGCCCGCGGGCTACCTACGAGCAGTACTTC. It specifies CASSPRATYEQYF.

The J gene is TRBJ2-5, the V gene TRBV6-5; 8 positions agree with TRBD1. Germline loops: CDR1 MNHEY, CDR2 SVGAGI. J gave up 5 bases and V 6 bases, and 11 bases lay outside the gene matches. This CDR3 has 15 amino acids. Written as DNA, the CDR3 is TGTGCCAGCAGCCGTTCAGGGGGCGAGAGCGAGACCCAGTACTTC. It translates to CASSRSGGESETQYF.

The V and J genes are TRBV6-1 and TRBJ2-7, with 7 bases aligning to TRBD1. The CDR3 runs to 14 residues. The germline V gene has CDR1 MNHNS and CDR2 SASEGT. Losses at the gene ends were 6 bases for V and 2 bases for J; bases not matched to a gene: 7. CDR3 protein: CASRVRDSTYEQYF. CDR3 bases: TGTGCCAGCAGAGTCCGGGACAGTACCTACGAGCAGTACTTC.

This chain joins TRBV14 and TRBJ1-2; no clear D gene. Germline V CDR1 and CDR2: SGHDN, FVKESK. CDR3 length equals 17 residues. V was pared by 0 bases and J by 0 bases, with 14 bases between. The CDR3 reads CASSQDLQAEANYGYTF. DNA for the CDR3: TGTGCCAGCAGCCAAGATCTCCAGGCCGAAGCTAACTATGGCTACACCTTC.

This clone was seen only once. V gene TRBV13 combines with J gene TRBJ2-1, with 10 bases matching TRBD2. The CDR3 sequence is 15 residues long. V was pared by 3 bases and J by 4 bases, with 3 bases of the junction left unmatched. Per the germline V gene, CDR1 is PRHDT and CDR2 is FYEKMQ (reference sequence). CDR3 region: CASSFRTSGYNEQFF. CDR3 DNA sequence: TGTGCCAGCAGCTTTCGGACTAGCGGATACAATGAGCAGTTCTTC.

The rearrangement uses TRBV7-9 and TRBJ2-5; D is ambiguous. CDR1 and CDR2 from the germline V gene are SEHNR and FQNEAQ (reference sequence). Trimming left V 5 bases short and J 1 base short, with 8 bases between. CDR3 length: 13 amino acids. The CDR3 sequence: CASSPDLQETQYF. For the CDR3, the DNA is TGTGCCAGCAGCCCGGACCTCCAAGAGACCCAGTACTTC.

The chain joins TRBV4-1 to TRBJ1-1; D is unclear. The V end lost 0 bases, the J end lost 1 base, and 6 bases lay between the germline ends. There are 14 residues in the CDR3. Germline V CDR1 and CDR2: MGHRA, YSYEKL. CDR3 bases: TGCGCCAGCAGCCAAGATATGGGGAACACTGAAGCTTTCTTT. Protein: CASSQDMGNTEAFF.

The genes are TRBV27 and TRBJ1-5; D is unresolved. Trimming pared 8 bases from V and 5 bases from J, leaving 13 bases between. Per the germline V gene, CDR1 is MNHEY and CDR2 is SMNVEV (reference sequence). There are 13 residues in the CDR3. This CDR3 is CASSDGIYQPQHF. CDR3 nucleotide sequence: TGTGCCAGCTCGGACGGGATCTATCAGCCCCAGCATTTT.

V gene TRBV6-6 combines with J gene TRBJ1-6; D is undetermined. The CDR3 is 16 amino acids. Trimming cost V 2 bases and J 8 bases, with 16 bases left between them. Germline V lookup: CDR1 MNHNY, CDR2 SVGAGI (reference sequence). The DNA of the CDR3 is TGTGCCAGCAGTTACACCCGTTTGGGGTGGGATTCACCCCTCCACTTT. Translation: CASSYTRLGWDSPLHF.

The V and J genes are TRBV13 and TRBJ2-1, with 7 nucleotides matching TRBD2. Losses at the gene ends were 3 bases for V and 8 bases for J; bases not matched to a gene: 16. Germline V gene data show CDR1 as PRHDT and CDR2 as FYEKMQ (reference sequence). The CDR3 runs 17 residues. The CDR3 bases are TGTGCCAGCAGCTTGGTCCTTCGCGCGGGAGAGCCCGATGAGCAGTTCTTC. It specifies CASSLVLRAGEPDEQFF.

CDR3 DNA sequence: TGTGCCAGCAGCTTGGCGACGGAACAGGGCGGCGAGACCCAGTACTTC. It codes for CASSLATEQGGETQYF. The genes are TRBV5-6 and TRBJ2-5, with D possibly matching TRBD1 (6 bases). CDR1 and CDR2 from the germline V gene are SGHDT and YYEEEE. The CDR3 runs to 16 residues. The germline V and J ends were trimmed by 0 bases and 5 bases, with 17 bases remaining between them.

This rearrangement joins TRBV25-1 to TRBJ2-3, with 8 bases fitting TRBD1. Per the germline V gene, CDR1 is MGHDK and CDR2 is SYGVNS. The CDR3 consists of 13 residues. V lost 11 bases to trimming and J lost 3 bases; unmatched junction nucleotides: 7. The CDR3 sequence is CAVRTGLTDTQYF. In DNA, the CDR3 is TGTGCCGTCCGGACAGGGTTAACAGATACGCAGTATTTT.

The chain is built from TRBV30 and TRBJ2-7, with 11 bases fitting TRBD2. The CDR3 is made up of 16 amino acids. Germline loops: CDR1 GTSNPN, CDR2 SVGIG (reference sequence). J was trimmed by 6 bases and V by 5 bases; bases with no gene match: 15. The CDR3 region is CAWETSGIIFSGEQYF. In DNA form, the CDR3 reads TGTGCCTGGGAGACTAGCGGGATTATTTTCTCGGGCGAGCAGTACTTC.

The genes are TRBV6-5 and TRBJ1-2; tentative D call: TRBD1 (6 bases). Germline CDR1 and CDR2: MNHEY and SVGAGI. The CDR3 contains 13 residues. Trimming removed 4 bases at V and 7 bases at J, with 13 bases between. DNA for the CDR3: TGTGCCAGCAGTTTAGGGGGTGTGGGTGGCTACACCTTC. It yields the protein CASSLGGVGGYTF.

This chain joins TRBV7-2 and TRBJ2-4, with TRBD2 matching over 12 bases. The ends lost 5 bases at V and 2 bases at J; junction bases unmatched: 7. Germline loops: CDR1 SGHTA, CDR2 FQGNSA. The CDR3 totals 17 residues. The CDR3 nucleotides are TGTGCCAGCAGCCTCGCGACTAGCGGGAGCCCCAAAAACATTCAGTACTTC. It codes for CASSLATSGSPKNIQYF.

This clone was detected only once. This sequence joins TRBV7-9 and TRBJ2-7; TRBD1 matches 8 bases. V was clipped by 0 bases and J by 6 bases; unmatched bases: 4. This CDR3 has 14 amino acids. Germline V lookup: CDR1 SEHNR, CDR2 FQNEAQ (reference sequence). The CDR3 loop reads CASSLAWTGSEQYF. The CDR3 DNA reads TGTGCCAGCAGCTTAGCGTGGACAGGGAGCGAGCAGTACTTC.